A single sample is the source of the 16 T cell receptor beta chains below, sequenced in a study of blood T cells in healthy people across ages. A second PCR of roughly 7 to 11 cycles used a sample-barcoded 5' primer and a J-beta primer mix. One entry per CDR3 protein, called by TCRdb with MiXCR from the 5' RACE reads. Found here are approximately 1,000,000 distinct CDR3 sequences, around two fifths of them singletons; the top ten hold around 13%. Sequenced input: blood. These receptors were taken from a man in his late teens or twenties in good health.

In its sample, this clonotype was seen a few times. The chain carries TRBV6-2 or TRBV6-3 and TRBJ2-3, with TRBD2 as a possible D gene (6 bases). The CDR3 is made up of 16 amino acids. Trimming took off 8 bases at V and 4 bases at J, with 22 bases between the two ends. Looked up from germline, CDR1 is MNHEY and CDR2 is SVGEGT. CDR3 bases: TGTGCCAGCTACCCCCGGCGCGGGGCAGATGCAGATACGCAGTATTTT. Amino acids: CASYPRRGADADTQYF.

The chain links TRBV11-2 to TRBJ2-2, with TRBD1 matching over 8 bases. From germline, CDR1 is SGHAT and CDR2 FQNNGV. Trimming took 4 bases from V and 0 from J; bases not matched to a gene: 7. CDR3 length equals 17 residues. CDR3: CASSSGQGGSNTGELFF. CDR3 bases: TGTGCCAGCAGCTCCGGACAGGGAGGATCGAACACCGGGGAGCTGTTTTTT.

This clonotype was seen a few times. V usage is TRBV5-1 and J usage is TRBJ2-7; D is unclear. V shed 4 bases and J shed 1 base, with 12 bases lying between them. CDR3 length: 14 residues. Germline CDR1 reads SGHRS; CDR2 reads YFSETQ. The DNA of the CDR3 is TGCGCCAGCAGCGAAGGGTCAGCATCCTACGAGCAGTACTTC. Translated: CASSEGSASYEQYF.

V and J are TRBV27 and TRBJ2-7; D remains ambiguous. The last part of the DNA fits TRBJ2-5 better; the J call may be wrong. Per germline, CDR1 MNHEY and CDR2 SMNVEV (reference sequence). The CDR3 extends over 10 amino acids. CDR3 protein: CASLVETQYF. As DNA, the CDR3 is TGTGCCAGTTTAGTTGAGACCCAGTACTTC.

This clonotype has only a few counts. The junction departs from the called germline gene at one end, perhaps through a read error. This sequence joins TRBV28 and TRBJ2-1; possibly TRBD1 for D (6 bases). CDR1 and CDR2 from the germline V gene are MDHEN and SYDVKM. The CDR3 is 12 amino acids. The chain's CDR3 is CASSLWGAERFF. The CDR3 DNA reads TGTGCCAGCAGTTTATGGGGGGCTGAGCGGTTCTTC. Full variable domain (missing parts from reference TRBV28 and TRBJ2-1): DVKVTQSSRYLVKRTGEKVFLECVQDMDHENMFWYRQDPGLGLRLIYFSYDVKMKEKGDIPEGYSVSREKKERFSLILESASTNQTSMYLCASSLWGAERFFGPGTRLTVL.

The chain is built from TRBV14 and TRBJ1-1, with no clear D. The CDR3 length is 17 residues. The germline CDR1 and CDR2 sequences are SGHDN and FVKESK. V dropped 3 bases and J dropped 1 base, with 18 bases sitting between them. The CDR3 nucleotides read TGTGCCAGCAGCCAGCACGGGATGGCAACATGGAACACTGAAGCTTTCTTT. Protein sequence: CASSQHGMATWNTEAFF.

The J gene is TRBJ1-1, the V gene TRBV13; tentatively, D is TRBD1 (5 bases). The CDR3 length is 16 residues. V was pared by 5 bases and J by 1 base, with 17 bases between. The germline V gene encodes CDR1 PRHDT and CDR2 FYEKMQ (reference sequence). CDR3 sequence: CASSENRGIGNTEAFF. The CDR3 nucleotides read TGTGCCAGCAGCGAGAACCGGGGGATTGGGAACACTGAAGCTTTCTTT. The whole variable domain, filled in from reference TRBV13 and TRBJ1-1, reads AAGVIQSPRHLIKEKRETATLKCYPIPRHDTVYWYQQGPGQDPQFLISFYEKMQSDKGSIPDRFSAQQFSDYHSELNMSSLELGDSALYFCASSENRGIGNTEAFFGQGTRLTVV.

The genes are TRBV28 and TRBJ1-5; D is uncertain. Germline V gene sequence: CDR1 MDHEN, CDR2 SYDVKM. This CDR3 is 14 amino acids long. Deletions cut 4 bases from V and 6 bases from J, with 13 bases between. DNA for the CDR3: TGTGCCAGCAGTTGGGCAGGTTTTAGTCAGCCCCAGCATTTT. Protein sequence: CASSWAGFSQPQHF.

This clonotype was seen only once. Possible read error: a much larger clone is one base away. This chain uses TRBV11-2 with TRBJ2-1; weak D call: TRBD1 (5 bases). The CDR3 spans 13 residues. Germline lookup yields CDR1 SGHAT and CDR2 FQNNGV. V lost 5 bases and J 5 bases, leaving 10 bases between the germline ends. The CDR3 here is CASSVGVNNEQFF. CDR3 DNA sequence: TGTGCCAGCAGCGTAGGGGTCAACAATGAGCAGTTCTTC.

The genes are TRBV28 and TRBJ1-4, with a possible D match to TRBD1 (6 bases). This CDR3 is 14 amino acids long. The V end was cut by 5 bases, the J end by 7 bases, with 14 bases between. Germline-derived CDR1 and CDR2 are MDHEN and SYDVKM. The CDR3 loop is CASSPQGGVEKLFF. CDR3 nucleotides: TGTGCCAGCAGTCCACAGGGTGGGGTTGAAAAACTGTTTTTT.

This clonotype was picked up a small number of times. V and J are TRBV5-1 and TRBJ2-1, with D tentatively TRBD1 or TRBD2 (5 bases each). Germline V CDR1 and CDR2: SGHRS, YFSETQ. The germline V and J ends were trimmed by 1 base and 5 bases, with 19 bases remaining between them. The CDR3 sequence is 17 residues long. The CDR3 DNA is TGCGCCAGCAGCTTGCATGGGGCTTGGGACCTAAACAATGAGCAGTTCTTC. Its translation is CASSLHGAWDLNNEQFF.

This clonotype has more than one count but fewer than ten. This rearrangement joins TRBV20-1 to TRBJ1-6; a possible D gene is TRBD1 (6 bases). The germline V gene encodes CDR1 DFQATT and CDR2 SNEGSKA (reference sequence). Deletions cut 5 bases from V and 8 bases from J, with 16 bases between. CDR3 length equals 14 residues. CDR3 bases: TGCAGTGCTTCGGACAGTACTGTCCATTCACCCCTCCACTTT. It codes for CSASDSTVHSPLHF.

The chain carries TRBV6-6 and TRBJ2-5, with D possibly being TRBD1 (6 bases). Germline V gene data show CDR1 as MNHNY and CDR2 as SVGAGI (reference sequence). Trimming pared 2 bases from V and 11 bases from J, leaving 21 bases between. The CDR3 covers 15 residues. CDR3 bases: TGTGCCAGCAGTTACCTGGGGGCTACTGGGAATGAGCAGTACTTC. It encodes CASSYLGATGNEQYF.

The gene calls are TRBV20-1 and TRBJ2-3; possibly TRBD1 for D (6 bases). Germline V gene sequence: CDR1 DFQATT, CDR2 SNEGSKA (reference sequence). Trimming removed 6 bases at V and 2 bases at J, with 18 bases between. The CDR3 totals 15 residues. The CDR3, as DNA: TGCAGTGCAAAGGCCGCACAGGGCCACACAGATACGCAGTATTTT. Its translation is CSAKAAQGHTDTQYF.

This clonotype was counted a few times. The rearrangement uses TRBV28 and TRBJ2-7; D ambiguous. V shed 2 bases and J shed 3 bases, with 11 bases lying between them. CDR1 is MDHEN and CDR2 is SYDVKM in the germline V gene. The CDR3 runs to 14 residues. CDR3 sequence (DNA): TGTGCCAGCAGTTTAGGTAGGAGAAGCTACGAGCAGTACTTC. Protein sequence: CASSLGRRSYEQYF.

This clonotype has more than one count but fewer than ten. The gene calls are TRBV25-1 and TRBJ1-6, with D uncertain. In germline, CDR1 is MGHDK, CDR2 SYGVNS. V was shortened by 6 bases and J by 7 bases, with 10 bases between the two germline ends. The CDR3 runs to 13 residues. The CDR3 DNA sequence: TGTGCCAGCAGCAGGAACAGCAATTCACCCCTCCACTTT. It specifies CASSRNSNSPLHF.